This T cell receptor (beta chain) was identified in a study of cytomegalovirus exposure and HLA in healthy donors. Study-wide points: Analysis was carried out at a later point, and it linked a missense DCLRE1C variant to TCR beta V- and J-gene trimming. Analysis performed later found 16,951 TCR beta sequences associated with HLA alleles at 0.05 false discovery rate. With DRB1 most and HLA-C fewest, TCR association rates differed between HLA loci in a later analysis.

Concerning this clone itself: Its antigen remains unidentified.

CDR1 SGHRS and CDR2 YFSETQ come from the germline V gene. There are 16 residues in the CDR3. V lost 4 bases to trimming and J lost 7 bases, with 21 bases between them. A multiplex PCR was run with 60 Vbeta primers and 13 Jbeta primers. Profiling relied on immunoSEQ multiplex PCR, and the TCRdb table lists in-frame clones only, not all of them. Among about 97,000 clones listed, roughly 76% were seen once. The chain links TRBV5-1 to TRBJ2-1; a weak D match, TRBD2 (5 bases). The TCR was taken from a man aged 35-49 years in good health and CMV-seronegative. The sequenced sample consisted of PBMCs. The CDR3 is CASSRDPTGVRNEQFF. The CDR3 nucleotides read TGCGCCAGCAGCCGGGATCCGACGGGTGTCAGGAATGAGCAGTTCTTC. Combining the CDR3 with reference TRBV5-1 and TRBJ2-1 gives the whole variable domain KAGVTQTPRYLIKTRGQQVTLSCSPISGHRSVSWYQQTPGQGLQFLFEYFSETQRNKGNFPGRFSGRQFSNSRSEMNVSTLELGDSALYLCASSRDPTGVRNEQFFGPGTRLTVL.